The 8 T cell receptor beta chains in this list originate from one sample, sequenced in a study of cytomegalovirus exposure and HLA in healthy donors. Primers included in the PCR were 60 Vbeta and 13 Jbeta primers. This table comes from immunoSEQ multiplex PCR, and its TCRdb copy is limited to in-frame clones, with some not included. The table includes about 110,000 clones, over 75% detected once. Sequenced material: PBMCs. The receptors shown here come from a male donor in good health and CMV-seronegative.

CDR3 amino acids: CASSIGTSGGEQYF. In DNA form, the CDR3 reads TGTGCCAGTAGTATAGGGACTAGCGGGGGCGAGCAGTACTTC. The chain couples TRBV19 to TRBJ2-7; 13 bases are a match to TRBD2. V was clipped by 1 base and J by 6 bases; unmatched bases: 0. From germline, CDR1 is LNHDA and CDR2 SQIVND (reference sequence). The CDR3 sequence is 14 residues long.

The chain uses TRBV12-5 and TRBJ2-2; 7 nucleotides agree with TRBD1. After removal of 0 bases from V and 12 bases from J, the junction contained 10 bases not matched to a gene. Germline assignment: CDR1 LGHNT and CDR2 FRNRAP. The CDR3 is 15 amino acids. The CDR3 DNA is TGTGCTAGTGGTTTGGTACAGGGGACACCGGGGCAGCTGTTTTTT. Translation gives CASGLVQGTPGQLFF.

The chain couples TRBV7-2 to TRBJ2-7; possibly TRBD1 for D (5 bases). V lost 5 bases, J lost 4 bases, and 15 bases lay in between. Germline V gives CDR1 SGHTA, CDR2 FQGNSA. The CDR3 runs 14 residues. This chain's CDR3 is CASSIRTKIYEQYF. DNA of the CDR3: TGTGCCAGCAGCATAAGGACAAAGATTTACGAGCAGTACTTC.

This chain connects TRBV13 to TRBJ2-3; a possible D gene is TRBD2 (6 bases). V was cut by 0 bases and J by 0 bases, with 13 bases left in between. The germline CDR1 and CDR2 sequences are PRHDT and FYEKMQ (reference sequence). This CDR3 spans 17 amino acids. The CDR3 DNA is TGTGCCAGCAGCTTAGGCGGGGGACGGTCTAGCACAGATACGCAGTATTTT. It specifies CASSLGGGRSSTDTQYF.

The V gene is TRBV7-6, the J gene TRBJ1-2; 7 nucleotides line up with TRBD1. The CDR3 contains 13 residues. Per the germline V gene, CDR1 is SGHVS and CDR2 is FNYEAQ. After removal of 5 bases from V and 8 bases from J, the junction contained 8 bases not matched to a gene. The CDR3 DNA reads as TGTGCCAGCAGCCCAGGGACAGAGGAAGGCTACACCTTC. Protein product: CASSPGTEEGYTF.

The chain joins TRBV7-2 to TRBJ2-7; no reliable D call. From germline, CDR1 is SGHTA and CDR2 FQGNSA. Trimming cost V 5 bases and J 5 bases, with 10 bases left between them. The CDR3 sequence is 12 residues long. CDR3: CASSPTRNEQYF. In DNA, the CDR3 is TGTGCCAGCAGCCCCACCAGGAACGAGCAGTACTTC.

V gene TRBV6-1 combines with J gene TRBJ1-1, with 7 bases identical to TRBD1. V lost 5 bases, J lost 5 bases, and 8 bases stayed unmatched. Germline lookup yields CDR1 MNHNS and CDR2 SASEGT. This CDR3 contains 14 residues. CDR3 amino acids: CASSITGETTEAFF. The DNA for the CDR3 is TGTGCCAGCAGTATAACAGGGGAGACAACTGAAGCTTTCTTT.

The rearrangement links TRBV30 to TRBJ2-7; D might be TRBD2 (6 bases). The CDR3 length is 13 residues. Trimming left V 2 bases short and J 0 bases short, with 8 bases between. Germline CDR1 is GTSNPN and CDR2 is SVGIG (reference sequence). In nucleotides, the CDR3 is TGTGCCTGGAGTTCGGACTACTCCTACGAGCAGTACTTC. Translation: CAWSSDYSYEQYF.